Following are 11 T cell receptor beta chains from one sample sequenced in a study of response to subunit inactivated influenza vaccine. TCRdb independently ran MiXCR on the RT-PCR reads; one entry per CDR3 protein. Counted here are roughly 500,000 distinct CDR3 sequences, 25% occurring once; the ten biggest clones make up around 2%. The starting material was CD4+ T cells sorted from PBMCs, obtained about 5 days after vaccination. The origin of the receptors is a man aged 50-59 years who received an inactivated influenza vaccine.

The V and J genes are TRBV28 and TRBJ2-1; the match to TRBD2 covers 11 bases. V shed 11 bases and J 6 bases; nucleotides not matched to a gene: 9. Per germline, CDR1 MDHEN and CDR2 SYDVKM. This CDR3 comprises 14 residues. CDR3 coding DNA: TGTGCCGTTTATGGTAGCGGGAGGGGCAATGAGCAGTTCTTC. Translating gives CAVYGSGRGNEQFF.

V gene TRBV20-1 combines with J gene TRBJ2-3; maybe TRBD1 (5 bases). The V end lost 4 bases, the J end lost 0 bases, and 14 bases lay between the germline ends. CDR1 is DFQATT, CDR2 SNEGSKA, per germline (reference sequence). CDR3 length equals 15 residues. CDR3 sequence reads: CSANQGSVSTDTQYF. Here the CDR3 DNA reads TGCAGTGCTAATCAGGGATCCGTTAGCACAGATACGCAGTATTTT.

The V gene is TRBV10-3, the J gene TRBJ2-1, with 7 bases identical to TRBD2. With V trimmed by 10 bases and J by 5 bases, 14 bases remained unmatched. This CDR3 has 15 residues. Germline CDR1 and CDR2: ENHRY and SYGVKD. This chain's CDR3 is CATTPAGRLHNEQFF. In DNA form, the CDR3 reads TGTGCCACGACGCCAGCGGGGCGTCTTCACAATGAGCAGTTCTTC.

J is TRBJ2-2 and V is TRBV3-1; TRBD1 is a possible D gene (6 bases). CDR1 is LGHDT, CDR2 YNNKEL, per germline (reference sequence). The CDR3 is made up of 17 amino acids. V lost 1 base to trimming and J lost 1 base, with 13 bases between them. The CDR3 sequence is CASSQGPGQQNTGELFF. CDR3 nucleotides: TGTGCCAGCAGCCAAGGCCCGGGACAACAGAACACCGGGGAGCTGTTTTTT. The complete variable domain, with remaining parts taken from reference TRBV3-1 and TRBJ2-2, reads DTAVSQTPKYLVTQMGNDKSIKCEQNLGHDTMYWYKQDSKKFLKIMFSYNNKELIINETVPNRFSPKSPDKAHLNLHINSLELGDSAVYFCASSQGPGQQNTGELFFGEGSRLTVL.

This clonotype came up a few times. J is TRBJ2-7 and V is TRBV20-1, with 7 bases aligning to TRBD2. This CDR3 contains 12 residues. Germline CDR1 reads DFQATT; CDR2 reads SNEGSKA (reference sequence). J lost 6 bases, V lost 3 bases, and 5 bases had no gene match. The CDR3 is CSARGRAGEQYF. CDR3 DNA: TGCAGTGCTAGGGGGAGGGCCGGCGAGCAGTACTTC.

The gene calls are TRBV20-1 and TRBJ2-7; D might be TRBD1 (5 bases). CDR1 and CDR2 (germline): DFQATT, SNEGSKA (reference sequence). CDR3 size: 13 residues. The CDR3 region has the DNA TGCAGCGATAAGACAGTGAGCTCCTACGAGCAGTACTTC. Protein: CSDKTVSSYEQYF.

This clonotype has a count of ten or more. A read error may account for a junction end that differs from germline. The chain joins TRBV2 to TRBJ1-5; D possibly corresponds to TRBD1 (5 bases). Germline CDR1 reads SNHLY; CDR2 reads FYNNEI. This CDR3 region has 13 residues. The CDR3 sequence is CASSLQGNQPQHF. CDR3 in DNA: TGCGCCAGCAGCTTACAGGGCAATCAGCCCCAGCATTTT.

The chain joins TRBV18 to TRBJ2-7, with a tentative D call TRBD1 (6 bases). Trimming cost V 2 bases and J 4 bases, with 12 bases left between them. Germline V lookup: CDR1 KGHSH, CDR2 LQKENI. The CDR3 runs to 14 residues. CDR3 bases: TGTGCCAGCTCACCAACAGGGTTAGTGTACGAGCAGTACTTC. It codes for CASSPTGLVYEQYF.

The CDR3 region is CAISESISGGYNEQFF. Here the CDR3 DNA reads TGTGCCATCAGTGAGTCGATTAGCGGGGGTTACAATGAGCAGTTCTTC. The rearrangement joins TRBV10-3 to TRBJ2-1; 9 bases line up with TRBD2. The CDR3 loop spans 16 amino acids. Trimming cost V 0 bases and J 4 bases; bases outside gene matches: 4. Germline loops: CDR1 ENHRY, CDR2 SYGVKD.

This clonotype showed up just a few times. The chain has TRBV4-3 and TRBJ2-5, with 8 bases aligning to TRBD1. V was pared by 0 bases and J by 4 bases, with 7 bases of the junction left unmatched. Germline loops: CDR1 LGHNA, CDR2 YSLEER. This CDR3 region has 16 residues. CDR3: CASSQEYRGKGETQYF. In nucleotides, the CDR3 is TGCGCCAGCAGCCAAGAGTACAGGGGGAAGGGAGAGACCCAGTACTTC.

The CDR3 sequence is CSARAAMNTEAFF. The CDR3 bases are TGCAGTGCTAGGGCCGCAATGAACACTGAAGCTTTCTTT. The chain is built from TRBV20-1 and TRBJ1-1; D is unclear. Germline-derived CDR1 and CDR2 are DFQATT and SNEGSKA (reference sequence). The ends were cut back, 3 bases at V and 0 bases at J, with 8 bases in the middle. The CDR3 has 13 residues.